Each of the 25 T cell receptor beta chains below was sequenced from the same sample in a study of preoperative IRX-2 immunotherapy in early breast cancer. Treatment noted: preoperative locoregional IRX-2 cytokine immunotherapy. The data were produced by immunoSEQ multiplex PCR, yet TCRdb's version contains in-frame clones alone and is incomplete. The table lists roughly 57,000 clones, approximately 94% of them singletons. This material was obtained from a patient treated with IRX-2 immunotherapy. These receptors were obtained from a human donor with breast cancer.

This clone was counted between two and nine times. The CDR3 DNA follows: TGCTCATCAGGGTTAGAGACCCAGTACTTC. It codes for CSSGLETQYF. This sequence joins TRBV20-1 and TRBJ2-5; tentative D call: TRBD1 (5 bases). From germline, CDR1 is DFQATT and CDR2 SNEGSKA (reference sequence). CDR3 length: 10 amino acids.

This chain links TRBV5-8 with TRBJ2-6; no clear D. Trimming took off 4 bases at V and 0 bases at J, with 5 bases between the two ends. This CDR3 has 14 residues. CDR1 is SGHTS and CDR2 is YDEGEE in the germline V gene. The CDR3 is CASSRISGANVLTF. The CDR3 DNA reads TGTGCCAGCAGCCGGATCTCTGGGGCCAACGTCCTGACTTTC. Full variable domain (remainder filled in from reference TRBV5-8 and TRBJ2-6): EAGVTQSPTHLIKTRGQQATLRCSPISGHTSVYWYQQALGLGLQFLLWYDEGEERNRGNFPPRFSGRQFPNYSSELNVNALELEDSALYLCASSRISGANVLTFGAGSRLTVL.

The chain links TRBV30 to TRBJ2-3; a weak D match, TRBD1 (6 bases). This CDR3 region has 13 residues. The V gene's germline CDR1 is GTSNPN and CDR2 SVGIG (reference sequence). The V gene lost 8 bases and the J gene lost 1 base, with 13 bases spanning the gap. The DNA for the CDR3 is TGTGCCCGAAACAGACAGGGCACAGATACGCAGTATTTT. As protein: CARNRQGTDTQYF.

The V gene is TRBV6-6, the J gene TRBJ2-5; D not resolved. The J call is uncertain, as TRBJ2-7 better fits the DNA end. The CDR3 is 12 residues long. The germline V gene has CDR1 MNHNY and CDR2 SVGAGI (reference sequence). CDR3 sequence reads: CASSTPSYEQYF. The CDR3 DNA sequence: TGTGCCAGCAGTACCCCCTCGTACGAGCAGTACTTC.

The chain is built from TRBV21-1 and TRBJ1-2. TRBV21-1 is a known pseudogene. This CDR3 region has 16 residues. CDR3 DNA: TGTGCCAGCAGCCCCCTGAGGGGATCCCTATCCTATGGCTACACCTTC. Its protein product is CASSPLRGSLSYGYTF.

CDR3 in amino acids: CASSPQGYGYTF. In DNA, the CDR3 is TGTGCCAGCAGTCCACAGGGATATGGCTACACCTTC. V gene TRBV6-6 combines with J gene TRBJ1-2; D is perhaps TRBD1 (6 bases). The CDR3 runs 12 residues. In germline, CDR1 is MNHNY, CDR2 SVGAGI (reference sequence). Between the trimmed V and J ends, which lost 5 bases and 5 bases, there was a span of 9 bases.

The CDR3 coding sequence is TGTGCCAGCAGCACAGGACGGACTAACTATGGCTACACCTTC. As protein: CASSTGRTNYGYTF. The chain recombines TRBV11-2 with TRBJ1-2, with D perhaps matching TRBD1 (5 bases). V shed 5 bases and J shed 0 bases, with 10 bases lying between them. The germline V gene has CDR1 SGHAT and CDR2 FQNNGV. This CDR3 is 14 amino acids long. The variable domain in full, with the rest retrieved from reference TRBV11-2 and TRBJ1-2, is EAGVAQSPRYKIIEKRQSVAFWCNPISGHATLYWYQQILGQGPKLLIQFQNNGVVDDSQLPKDRFSAERLKGVDSTLKIQPAKLEDSAVYLCASSTGRTNYGYTFGSGTRLTVV.

The chain carries TRBV7-2 and TRBJ1-4; TRBD1 matches at 7 bases. Looked up from germline, CDR1 is SGHTA and CDR2 is FQGNSA. V shed 0 bases, J shed 0 bases, and the junction held 4 bases outside the gene matches. The CDR3 runs 17 residues. The CDR3 DNA follows: TGTGCCAGCAGCTTAGCACCAGGGGGGACAACTAATGAAAAACTGTTTTTT. It is translated as CASSLAPGGTTNEKLFF.

The gene calls are TRBV28 and TRBJ1-4; D may be TRBD1 (6 bases). Trimming cost V 3 bases and J 3 bases, with 23 bases left between them. Germline V gives CDR1 MDHEN, CDR2 SYDVKM. The CDR3 length is 19 residues. For the CDR3, the DNA is TGTGCCAGCAGTTTTTACGCGGTGGCAGGCAGGGGTTCTAATGAAAAACTGTTTTTT. Translated: CASSFYAVAGRGSNEKLFF.

This clone has only one observation. This rearrangement joins TRBV7-4 to TRBJ2-1; D perhaps matches TRBD2 (5 bases). V lost 3 bases and J 8 bases, leaving 17 bases between the germline ends. Germline loops: CDR1 SGHVT, CDR2 SQSDAQ. CDR3 length: 15 amino acids. CDR3 sequence reads: CASSFPDSRYHEQFF. In DNA form, the CDR3 reads TGTGCCAGCAGCTTTCCGGACTCCCGGTACCATGAGCAGTTCTTC.

The count of this clone is one. The CDR3 coding sequence is TGTGCCAGCAAAGAAGCGGGGGGCACAGATACGCAGTATTTT. It codes for CASKEAGGTDTQYF. This chain uses TRBV6-5 with TRBJ2-3, with 8 bases aligning to TRBD2. Per germline, CDR1 MNHEY and CDR2 SVGAGI. The CDR3 totals 14 residues. Losses at the gene ends were 7 bases for V and 1 base for J; bases not matched to a gene: 4.

V gene TRBV20-1 combines with J gene TRBJ2-3; D is unresolved. The CDR3 is 11 amino acids. V lost 6 bases, J lost 5 bases, and 9 bases lay in between. Germline V gives CDR1 DFQATT, CDR2 SNEGSKA (reference sequence). This CDR3 is CSAVKGDTQYF. The CDR3 nucleotides read TGCAGTGCCGTAAAAGGAGATACGCAGTATTTT.

The chain is built from TRBV30 and TRBJ2-3, with 7 bases aligning to TRBD2. V was pared by 7 bases and J by 4 bases, with 11 bases of the junction left unmatched. Germline V gives CDR1 GTSNPN, CDR2 SVGIG (reference sequence). CDR3 length equals 14 residues. The chain's CDR3 is CASRDRGSPDTQYF. The CDR3 DNA sequence: TGTGCCTCCCGGGACCGCGGGAGTCCAGATACGCAGTATTTT.

This chain uses TRBV20-1 with TRBJ1-5, with 9 positions matching TRBD1. In germline, CDR1 is DFQATT, CDR2 SNEGSKA (reference sequence). The CDR3 runs 11 residues. V shed 5 bases, J shed 8 bases, and the junction held 1 base outside the gene matches. CDR3 bases: TGCAGTGCTGGGGACAGGGAGCCCCAGCATTTT. Encoded protein: CSAGDREPQHF.

V gene TRBV19 combines with J gene TRBJ2-1, with D possibly called TRBD1 or TRBD2 (5 bases each). CDR3 length equals 16 residues. V was cut by 3 bases and J by 0 bases, with 12 bases left in between. The germline CDR1 and CDR2 sequences are LNHDA and SQIVND (reference sequence). Here the CDR3 DNA reads TGTGCCAGTAGTATTATCCCGGGACGCTCCTACAATGAGCAGTTCTTC. It is translated as CASSIIPGRSYNEQFF. The entire variable domain, with the rest obtained from reference TRBV19 and TRBJ2-1, is as follows: DGGITQSPKYLFRKEGQNVTLSCEQNLNHDAMYWYRQDPGQGLRLIYYSQIVNDFQKGDIAEGYSVSREKKESFPLTVTSAQKNPTAFYLCASSIIPGRSYNEQFFGPGTRLTVL.

This clone was detected only once. This chain connects TRBV5-1 to TRBJ2-3, with 16 nucleotides matching TRBD2. This CDR3 has 19 amino acids. Germline CDR1 and CDR2: SGHRS and YFSETQ. V lost 3 bases, J lost 1 base, and 8 bases stayed unmatched. The CDR3 DNA sequence: TGCGCCAGCAGCTACTCCGGGACTAGCGGGAGGGCCGGCACAGATACGCAGTATTTT. It encodes CASSYSGTSGRAGTDTQYF.

This sequence joins TRBV29-1 and TRBJ1-1; D is uncertain. Germline V gives CDR1 SQVTM, CDR2 ANQGSEA. The V end was cut by 3 bases, the J end by 4 bases, with 3 bases between. The CDR3 is 10 residues long. The CDR3 bases are TGCAGCGTTGACGTCACTGAAGCTTTCTTT. Translation: CSVDVTEAFF.

The rearrangement links TRBV28 to TRBJ1-5; 9 bases align to TRBD1. The germline V gene has CDR1 MDHEN and CDR2 SYDVKM. This CDR3 is 12 amino acids long. J lost 6 bases, V lost 6 bases, and 0 bases had no gene match. The CDR3 sequence is CASRTGGQPQHF. The CDR3 nucleotides are TGTGCCAGCAGGACAGGGGGTCAGCCCCAGCATTTT.

The V gene is TRBV11-3, the J gene TRBJ2-1; D ambiguous. Germline assignment: CDR1 SGHNT and CDR2 YENEEA. Trimming removed 4 bases from V and 1 base from J, with 14 bases in between. This CDR3 has 16 amino acids. DNA for the CDR3: TGTGCCAGCAGCTCAGGCTCTAGATGGTCCTACAATGAGCAGTTCTTC. Translation: CASSSGSRWSYNEQFF. Full variable domain (rest looked up from reference TRBV11-3 and TRBJ2-1): EAGVVQSPRYKIIEKKQPVAFWCNPISGHNTLYWYLQNLGQGPELLIRYENEEAVDDSQLPKDRFSAERLKGVDSTLKIQPAELGDSAVYLCASSSGSRWSYNEQFFGPGTRLTVL.

This clone has a single count. This chain links TRBV4-3 with TRBJ2-7; D possibly corresponds to TRBD1 (5 bases). V was pared by 1 base and J by 4 bases, with 11 bases between. Germline V gives CDR1 LGHNA, CDR2 YSLEER. The CDR3 length is 14 residues. As DNA, the CDR3 is TGCGCCAGCAGCCAAGGGGCCACAGGTTACGAGCAGTACTTC. Translated, it gives CASSQGATGYEQYF.

The chain combines TRBV18 with TRBJ1-1; 7 positions agree with TRBD1. The length of the CDR3 is 14 residues. The germline V gene has CDR1 KGHSH and CDR2 LQKENI. Unmatched junction bases numbered 8, after V lost 4 bases and J lost 6 bases. CDR3 DNA sequence: TGTGCCAGCTCACTCACAACAGGGGAAGCTGAAGCTTTCTTT. Protein product: CASSLTTGEAEAFF.

Only one count was recorded for this clone. J is TRBJ2-7 and V is TRBV4-2; 8 bases line up with TRBD2. J was trimmed by 0 bases and V by 4 bases; bases with no gene match: 8. This CDR3 comprises 16 residues. Germline CDR1 reads LGHNA; CDR2 reads YNFKEQ. CDR3 loop: CASSPSGGGPSYEQYF. CDR3 bases: TGTGCCAGCAGCCCCTCGGGCGGGGGGCCCTCCTACGAGCAGTACTTC.

This rearrangement joins TRBV15 to TRBJ1-5; no definite D call. Germline V gene data show CDR1 as LNHNV and CDR2 as YYDKDF (reference sequence). V lost 1 base and J 5 bases, leaving 9 bases between the germline ends. The CDR3 spans 14 residues. The CDR3 DNA reads as TGTGCCACCAGCAGAGCTGGAATTTATCAGCCCCAGCATTTT. Translated, it gives CATSRAGIYQPQHF.

With respect to this clone: At one end, the junction sequence differs from germline, possibly due to a read error. The rearrangement links TRBV19 to TRBJ1-1, with a weak D call TRBD1 (6 bases). The CDR3 has 15 amino acids. CDR1 and CDR2 (germline): LNHDA, SQIVND (reference sequence). In DNA form, the CDR3 reads TGTGCCAGGAGTATCAGGGACACAACGAACACTGAAGCTTTCTTT. This gives the protein CARSIRDTTNTEAFF.

The CDR3 coding sequence is TGTGCCAGCAGCTACGGCCCTAGCGGAGCTAAACTCTACACCGGGGAGCTGTTTTTT. This encodes CASSYGPSGAKLYTGELFF. The gene calls are TRBV2 and TRBJ2-2; 7 bases align to TRBD2. The germline V gene has CDR1 SNHLY and CDR2 FYNNEI. The CDR3 is made up of 19 amino acids. Trimming took 6 bases from V and 3 from J; bases not matched to a gene: 19.